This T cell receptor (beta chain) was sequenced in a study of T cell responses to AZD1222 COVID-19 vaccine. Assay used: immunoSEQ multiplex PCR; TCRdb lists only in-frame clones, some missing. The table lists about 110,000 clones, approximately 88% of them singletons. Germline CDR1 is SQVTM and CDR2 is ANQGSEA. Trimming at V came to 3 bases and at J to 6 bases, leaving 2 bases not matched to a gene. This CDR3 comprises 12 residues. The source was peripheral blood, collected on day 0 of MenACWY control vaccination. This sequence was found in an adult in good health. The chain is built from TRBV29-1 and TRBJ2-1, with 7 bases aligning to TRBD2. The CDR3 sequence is CSVDAGVNEQFF. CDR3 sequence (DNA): TGCAGCGTTGATGCGGGAGTCAATGAGCAGTTCTTC.